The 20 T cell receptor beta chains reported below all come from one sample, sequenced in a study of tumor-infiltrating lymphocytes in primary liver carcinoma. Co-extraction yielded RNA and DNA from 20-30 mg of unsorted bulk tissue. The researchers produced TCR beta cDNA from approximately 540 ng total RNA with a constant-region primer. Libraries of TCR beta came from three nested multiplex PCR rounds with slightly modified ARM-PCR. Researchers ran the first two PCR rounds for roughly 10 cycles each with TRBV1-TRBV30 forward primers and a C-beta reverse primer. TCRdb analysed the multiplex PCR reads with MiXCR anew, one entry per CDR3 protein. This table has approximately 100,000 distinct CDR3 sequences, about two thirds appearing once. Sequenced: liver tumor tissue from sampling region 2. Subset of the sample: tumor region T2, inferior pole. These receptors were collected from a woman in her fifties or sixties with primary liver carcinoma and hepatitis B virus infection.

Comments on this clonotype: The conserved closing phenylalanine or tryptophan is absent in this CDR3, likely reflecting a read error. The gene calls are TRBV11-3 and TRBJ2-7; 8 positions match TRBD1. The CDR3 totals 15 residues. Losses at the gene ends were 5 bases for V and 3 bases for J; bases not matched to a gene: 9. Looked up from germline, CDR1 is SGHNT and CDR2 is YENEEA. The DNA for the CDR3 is TGTGCCAGCAGCCTCGGGACAGGAGGCAACTACGAGCAGTACTTA. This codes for CASSLGTGGNYEQYL.

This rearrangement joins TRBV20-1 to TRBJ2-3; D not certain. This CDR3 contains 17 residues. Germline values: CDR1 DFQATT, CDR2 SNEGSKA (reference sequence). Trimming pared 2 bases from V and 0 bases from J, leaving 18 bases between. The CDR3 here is CSARRWFAVLSTDTQYF. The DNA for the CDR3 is TGCAGTGCTAGAAGATGGTTTGCGGTTCTTAGCACAGATACGCAGTATTTT.

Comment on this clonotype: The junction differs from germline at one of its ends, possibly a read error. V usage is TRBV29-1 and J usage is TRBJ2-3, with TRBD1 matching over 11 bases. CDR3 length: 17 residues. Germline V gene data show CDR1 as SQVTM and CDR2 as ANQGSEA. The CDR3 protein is CCVAGQGAKMSTDTQYF. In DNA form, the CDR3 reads TGCTGCGTAGCCGGACAGGGGGCGAAAATGAGCACAGATACGCAGTATTTT.

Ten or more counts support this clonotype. CDR3 sequence: CASSPGRGQETQYF. Written as DNA, the CDR3 is TGTGCCAGCTCACCCGGACGCGGCCAAGAGACCCAGTACTTC. V is TRBV18 and J is TRBJ2-5; D gene ambiguous. This CDR3 contains 14 residues. Germline-derived CDR1 and CDR2 are KGHSH and LQKENI. Trimming took off 3 bases at V and 1 base at J, with 9 bases between the two ends.

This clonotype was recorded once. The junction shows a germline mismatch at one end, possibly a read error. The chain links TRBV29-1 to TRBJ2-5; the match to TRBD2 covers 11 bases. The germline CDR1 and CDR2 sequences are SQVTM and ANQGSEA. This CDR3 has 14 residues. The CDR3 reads CRVATSGSTETLYF. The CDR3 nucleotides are TGCCGCGTTGCAACTAGCGGGAGTACAGAGACCCTGTACTTC.

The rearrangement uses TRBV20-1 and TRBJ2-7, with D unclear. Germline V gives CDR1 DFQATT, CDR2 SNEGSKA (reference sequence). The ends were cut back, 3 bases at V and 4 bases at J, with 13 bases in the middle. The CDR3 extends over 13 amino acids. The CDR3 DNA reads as TGCAGTGCTAGGGTCGGGCAGCAATACGAGCAGTACTTC. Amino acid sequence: CSARVGQQYEQYF.

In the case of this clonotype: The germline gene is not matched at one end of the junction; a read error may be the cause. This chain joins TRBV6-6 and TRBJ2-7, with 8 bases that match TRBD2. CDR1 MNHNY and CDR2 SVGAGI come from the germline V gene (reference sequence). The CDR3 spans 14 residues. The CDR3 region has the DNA TGTGCTAGCAGTAGCGGGACTAGGACCCACGAGCAGTACTTC. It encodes CASSSGTRTHEQYF.

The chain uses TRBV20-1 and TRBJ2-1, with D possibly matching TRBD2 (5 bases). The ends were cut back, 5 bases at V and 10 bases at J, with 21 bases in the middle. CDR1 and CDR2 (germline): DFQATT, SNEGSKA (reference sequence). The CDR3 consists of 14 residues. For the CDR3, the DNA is TGCAGTGCTCGACCAGCGGCCCGAGATTGGGAGCAGTTCTTC. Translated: CSARPAARDWEQFF.

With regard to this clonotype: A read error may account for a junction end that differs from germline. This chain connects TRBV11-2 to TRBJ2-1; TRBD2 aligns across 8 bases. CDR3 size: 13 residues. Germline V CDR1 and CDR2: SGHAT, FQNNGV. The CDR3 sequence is CASSWSSGAEQSF. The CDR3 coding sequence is TGTGCCAGCAGCTGGAGTAGCGGGGCAGAGCAGTCATTC.

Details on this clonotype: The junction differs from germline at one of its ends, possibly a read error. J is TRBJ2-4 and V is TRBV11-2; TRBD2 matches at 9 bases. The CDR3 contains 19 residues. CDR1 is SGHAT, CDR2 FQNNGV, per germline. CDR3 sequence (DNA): TGTGCCAGCAGCCCTCGACTAGCGGTAGGGCCTCGGATTAAAAACATTCAGAACTTC. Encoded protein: CASSPRLAVGPRIKNIQNF.

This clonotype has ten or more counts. Written as DNA, the CDR3 is TGTGCCAGCAGTTTAGAGGGGGTACGGTACAATGAGCAGTTCTTC. Its protein is CASSLEGVRYNEQFF. This sequence joins TRBV12-3 or TRBV12-4 and TRBJ2-1, with TRBD1 as a possible D gene (6 bases). V lost 1 base and J lost 4, with 11 bases in between. This CDR3 comprises 15 residues.

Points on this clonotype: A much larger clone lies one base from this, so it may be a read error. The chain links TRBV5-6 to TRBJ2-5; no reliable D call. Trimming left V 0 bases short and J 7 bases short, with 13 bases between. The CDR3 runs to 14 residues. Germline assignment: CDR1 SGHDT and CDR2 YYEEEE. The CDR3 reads CASSLGLVEGTQYF. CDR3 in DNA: TGTGCCAGCAGCTTGGGGCTAGTTGAAGGGACCCAGTACTTC.

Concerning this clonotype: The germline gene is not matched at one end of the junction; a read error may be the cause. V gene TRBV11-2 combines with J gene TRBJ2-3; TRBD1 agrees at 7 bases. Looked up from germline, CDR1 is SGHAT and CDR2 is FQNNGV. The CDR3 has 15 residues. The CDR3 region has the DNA TGTTCCAGAGGCCCACAGGGGTCAGGCACAGATACGCAGTATTTT. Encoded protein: CSRGPQGSGTDTQYF.

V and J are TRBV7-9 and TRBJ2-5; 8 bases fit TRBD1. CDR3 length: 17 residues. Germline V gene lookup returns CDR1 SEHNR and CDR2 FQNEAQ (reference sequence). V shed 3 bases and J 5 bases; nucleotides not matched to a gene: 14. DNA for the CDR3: TGTGCCAGCAGCTTTCCCGGGGACAGGTCACTCGATGAGACCCAGTACTTC. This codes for CASSFPGDRSLDETQYF.

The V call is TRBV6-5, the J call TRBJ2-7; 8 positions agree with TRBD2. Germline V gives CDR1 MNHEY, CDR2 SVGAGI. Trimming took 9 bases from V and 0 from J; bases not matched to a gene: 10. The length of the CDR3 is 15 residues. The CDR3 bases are TGTGCCAGTAGCAAAACTAGCGGAGGCTCCTACGAGCAGTACTTC. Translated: CASSKTSGGSYEQYF.

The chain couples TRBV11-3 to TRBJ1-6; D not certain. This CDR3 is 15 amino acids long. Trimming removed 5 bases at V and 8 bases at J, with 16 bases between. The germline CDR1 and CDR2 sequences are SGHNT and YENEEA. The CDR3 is CASSPPKARDSPLHF. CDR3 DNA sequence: TGTGCCAGCAGCCCTCCCAAGGCGAGAGATTCACCCCTCCACTTT.

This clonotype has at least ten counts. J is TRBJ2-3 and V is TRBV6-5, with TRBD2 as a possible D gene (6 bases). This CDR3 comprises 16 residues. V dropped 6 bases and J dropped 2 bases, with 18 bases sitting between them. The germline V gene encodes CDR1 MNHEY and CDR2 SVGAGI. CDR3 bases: TGTGCCAGCAGACGTTCGGGGGACGGATCCACAGATACGCAGTATTTT. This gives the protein CASRRSGDGSTDTQYF.

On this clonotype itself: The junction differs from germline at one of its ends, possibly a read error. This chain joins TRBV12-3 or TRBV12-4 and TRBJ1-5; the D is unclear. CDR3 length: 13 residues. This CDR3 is CASSFSSYRPQHF. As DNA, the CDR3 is TGTGCTAGCAGTTTTTCCTCGTATCGGCCCCAGCATTTT.

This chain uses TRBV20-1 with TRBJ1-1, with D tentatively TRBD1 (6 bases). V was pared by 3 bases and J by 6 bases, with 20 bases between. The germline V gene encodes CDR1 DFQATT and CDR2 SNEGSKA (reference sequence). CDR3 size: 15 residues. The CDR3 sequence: CSASFGLGAFAEAFF. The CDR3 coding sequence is TGCAGTGCTAGTTTTGGGCTGGGGGCCTTCGCTGAAGCTTTCTTT.

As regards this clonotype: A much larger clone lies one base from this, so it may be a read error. CDR3 DNA: TGTGCCAGCAGGGTCAGCACTAATGAAAGACTGTTTTTT. Encoded protein: CASRVSTNERLFF. The chain links TRBV28 to TRBJ1-4; no reliable D call. Germline V gene lookup returns CDR1 MDHEN and CDR2 SYDVKM. The CDR3 is made up of 13 amino acids.